The 26 T cell receptor beta chains listed next were all sequenced from one sample in a study of shared clonotypes between healthy human individuals. TCRdb keeps only in-frame clones here, not all; method: immunoSEQ multiplex PCR. Counted here are roughly 1,500,000 clones, 98% occurring once; the ten biggest clones make up 0.4% to 0.55%. Sequenced input: naive CD4+ T cells sorted from blood. Subset given: CD45RA+ positively selected. The receptors shown here come from a young man in good health.

The chain is built from TRBV7-9 and TRBJ1-2, with TRBD1 identical over 10 bases. The germline V gene has CDR1 SEHNR and CDR2 FQNEAQ (reference sequence). The V segment lost 5 bases and the J segment 2 bases; nucleotides outside the gene matches: 8. This CDR3 contains 16 residues. The CDR3 spells CASSQGQGGRNYGYTF. The CDR3 DNA sequence: TGTGCCAGCAGCCAAGGACAGGGGGGCAGAAACTATGGCTACACCTTC.

The genes are TRBV7-3 and TRBJ2-3; D is perhaps TRBD2 (6 bases). CDR1 SGHTA and CDR2 FQGTGA come from the germline V gene. This CDR3 contains 16 residues. Trimming took off 0 bases at V and 3 bases at J, with 13 bases between the two ends. The CDR3 sequence is CASSLTLAVGTDTQYF. The CDR3 nucleotides read TGTGCCAGCAGCTTAACGTTAGCGGTGGGAACAGATACGCAGTATTTT.

Notes on this clone: Additional DNA sequences in this sample encode the identical CDR3. The V and J genes are TRBV15 and TRBJ2-1; D perhaps matches TRBD2 (5 bases). The CDR3 contains 15 residues. Germline lookup yields CDR1 LNHNV and CDR2 YYDKDF (reference sequence). Trimming took off 1 base at V and 0 bases at J, with 7 bases between the two ends. CDR3 nucleotides: TGTGCCACCAGCAGAGGAGGGAGCTCCTACAATGAGCAGTTCTTC. Its translation is CATSRGGSSYNEQFF.

The rearrangement joins TRBV15 to TRBJ1-5, with D unresolved. CDR3 length equals 14 residues. Trimming removed 0 bases at V and 4 bases at J, with 7 bases between. CDR1 and CDR2 from the germline V gene are LNHNV and YYDKDF (reference sequence). CDR3 loop: CATSRDRANQPQHF. The DNA of the CDR3 is TGTGCCACCAGCAGAGATAGAGCGAATCAGCCCCAGCATTTT.

J is TRBJ2-5 and V is TRBV11-3; 10 positions agree with TRBD1. Germline trimming cut 5 bases from V and 2 bases from J; bases unmatched to any gene: 8. The CDR3 consists of 16 residues. Germline V gene data show CDR1 as SGHNT and CDR2 as YENEEA. CDR3 coding DNA: TGTGCCAGCAGCACCAGACAGGGGGCTTATCAAGAGACCCAGTACTTC. Translated, it gives CASSTRQGAYQETQYF.

This chain links TRBV30 with TRBJ2-7; 7 bases are shared with TRBD2. Germline assignment: CDR1 GTSNPN and CDR2 SVGIG (reference sequence). V was clipped by 5 bases and J by 3 bases; unmatched bases: 7. This CDR3 comprises 13 residues. CDR3 in DNA: TGTGCCTGGGGAAAAGCGGGGTACTACGAGCAGTACTTC. It is translated as CAWGKAGYYEQYF. The variable domain in full, completed from reference TRBV30 and TRBJ2-7, reads SQTIHQWPATLVQPVGSPLSLECTVEGTSNPNLYWYRQAAGRGLQLLFYSVGIGQISSEVPQNLSASRPQDRQFILSSKKLLLSDSGFYLCAWGKAGYYEQYFGPGTRLTVT.

The chain's CDR3 is CASVPDRKLAGLETQYF. CDR3 nucleotides: TGTGCCAGCGTTCCGGACCGAAAACTAGCGGGATTAGAGACCCAGTACTTC. The chain links TRBV28 to TRBJ2-5, with 10 nucleotides matching TRBD2. The CDR3 sequence is 17 residues long. V dropped 8 bases and J dropped 4; count of bases not matched to a gene: 16. In germline, CDR1 is MDHEN, CDR2 SYDVKM. Variable domain in full (rest from reference TRBV28 and TRBJ2-5): DVKVTQSSRYLVKRTGEKVFLECVQDMDHENMFWYRQDPGLGLRLIYFSYDVKMKEKGDIPEGYSVSREKKERFSLILESASTNQTSMYLCASVPDRKLAGLETQYFGPGTRLLVL.

Comments on this clone: Other DNA sequences in this specimen translate into the identical CDR3. The chain recombines TRBV27 with TRBJ2-1, with D possibly being TRBD2 (5 bases). Germline-derived CDR1 and CDR2 are MNHEY and SMNVEV (reference sequence). CDR3 length: 15 amino acids. V lost 3 bases to trimming and J lost 0 bases, with 9 bases between them. The CDR3 region is CASSFRGSSYNEQFF. Here the CDR3 DNA reads TGTGCCAGCAGTTTCCGAGGGAGCTCCTACAATGAGCAGTTCTTC.

The CDR3 DNA follows: TGTGCCAGCGGGACCTTTCAGAACACCGGGGAGCTGTTTTTT. Translating it yields CASGTFQNTGELFF. The chain couples TRBV28 to TRBJ2-2, with D perhaps being TRBD1 or TRBD2 (5 bases each). From germline, CDR1 is MDHEN and CDR2 SYDVKM. This CDR3 region has 14 residues. The germline V and J ends were trimmed by 8 bases and 1 base, with 11 bases remaining between them.

The genes are TRBV21-1 and TRBJ1-1. TRBV21-1 is designated a pseudogene. The CDR3 runs to 19 residues. The CDR3 loop is CASSFVTQVVGFMNTEAFF. CDR3 DNA: TGTGCCAGCAGCTTTGTAACACAAGTCGTCGGTTTTATGAACACTGAAGCTTTCTTT.

Comments on this clone: Distinct nucleotide sequences in the sample also encode this CDR3. The chain recombines TRBV11-2 with TRBJ2-1; 7 bases agree with TRBD2. Germline V gene sequence: CDR1 SGHAT, CDR2 FQNNGV. This CDR3 has 13 residues. V shed 1 base and J 8 bases; nucleotides not matched to a gene: 2. As DNA, the CDR3 is TGTGCCAGCAGCTTAGCGGGGAGGGATGAGCAGTTCTTC. This encodes CASSLAGRDEQFF.

The chain uses TRBV21-1 and TRBJ2-1. TRBV21-1 is shown as a pseudogene. The CDR3 is made up of 13 amino acids. The CDR3 DNA reads as TGTGCCAGCAGCAAAGTCGAGACGATCGAGCAGTTCTTC. This gives the protein CASSKVETIEQFF.

This clone was recorded only once. This chain connects TRBV25-1 to TRBJ1-2, with unresolved D. V lost 3 bases to trimming and J lost 6 bases, with 2 bases between them. CDR1 is MGHDK, CDR2 SYGVNS, per germline. The CDR3 runs to 10 residues. CDR3 sequence (DNA): TGTGCCAGCAGTGATCATGGCTACACCTTC. This translates into CASSDHGYTF.

The gene calls are TRBV2 and TRBJ2-7; perhaps TRBD2 as D (6 bases). The CDR3 has 14 amino acids. V was shortened by 10 bases and J by 0 bases, with 16 bases between the two germline ends. Germline values: CDR1 SNHLY, CDR2 FYNNEI. The CDR3 sequence is CATRTDGSSYEQYF. CDR3 bases: TGTGCCACTCGGACCGACGGGAGCTCCTACGAGCAGTACTTC.

This clone showed up just once. V is TRBV5-1 and J is TRBJ2-5; perhaps TRBD1 as D (6 bases). CDR1 SGHRS and CDR2 YFSETQ come from the germline V gene. The CDR3 contains 14 residues. Trimming removed 0 bases from V and 1 base from J, with 7 bases in between. CDR3 sequence: CASSLDRVQETQYF. CDR3 DNA: TGCGCCAGCAGCTTGGACAGGGTCCAAGAGACCCAGTACTTC.

The rearrangement links TRBV7-8 to TRBJ2-1; the match to TRBD2 covers 10 bases. CDR1 is SGHVS, CDR2 FQNEAQ, per germline. V shed 0 bases and J 7 bases; nucleotides not matched to a gene: 6. The CDR3 is 16 residues long. The CDR3 here is CASSLAHSGRNNEQFF. Here the CDR3 DNA reads TGTGCCAGCAGCTTAGCACATAGCGGGAGGAATAATGAGCAGTTCTTC.

V and J are TRBV28 and TRBJ1-5; D is unclear. Germline V gene sequence: CDR1 MDHEN, CDR2 SYDVKM. This CDR3 region has 13 residues. V was cut by 6 bases and J by 7 bases, with 13 bases left in between. CDR3 coding DNA: TGTGCCAGCAGACAAAGTAGAATGCAGCCCCAGCATTTT. Its protein product is CASRQSRMQPQHF.

This chain joins TRBV5-4 and TRBJ2-1; 7 bases map to TRBD2. V lost 2 bases and J lost 0; bases outside the gene matches: 2. The CDR3 spans 15 residues. Germline CDR1 is SGHNT and CDR2 is YYREEE (reference sequence). As DNA, the CDR3 is TGTGCCAGCAGCTTTAGCGGGTTCTCCTACAATGAGCAGTTCTTC. Translated, it gives CASSFSGFSYNEQFF.

This clone has a single count. CDR3 DNA: TGTGCCAGCAGCCTGACTAGCGGCACCTACGAGCAGTACTTC. It specifies CASSLTSGTYEQYF. This chain links TRBV6-5 with TRBJ2-7; 9 bases fit TRBD2. Germline CDR1 reads MNHEY; CDR2 reads SVGAGI. The CDR3 runs to 14 residues. Trimming at V came to 6 bases and at J to 2 bases, leaving 5 bases not matched to a gene.

The CDR3 loop reads CASRTTGGHTGELFF. The CDR3 bases are TGTGCCAGCAGAACGACAGGGGGCCACACCGGGGAGCTGTTTTTT. The rearrangement joins TRBV6-4 to TRBJ2-2, with 10 bases identical to TRBD1. V shed 6 bases, J shed 3 bases, and the junction held 4 bases outside the gene matches. The CDR3 is made up of 15 amino acids. The germline gives CDR1 MRHNA, CDR2 SNTAGT.

This clone occurred once. DNA for the CDR3: TGTGCCAGCAGCTTAAAGGCAGGGACAGATACGCAGTATTTT. Its translation is CASSLKAGTDTQYF. This sequence joins TRBV7-3 and TRBJ2-3; tentatively, D is TRBD1 (5 bases). The CDR3 sequence is 14 residues long. Trimming took 1 base from V and 3 from J, leaving 8 bases between them. Germline CDR1 reads SGHTA; CDR2 reads FQGTGA.

In its sample, this clone was seen once. The genes are TRBV5-1 and TRBJ2-3; 11 positions match TRBD2. Germline V gene data show CDR1 as SGHRS and CDR2 as YFSETQ. The CDR3 spans 15 residues. Trimming cost V 5 bases and J 0 bases; bases outside gene matches: 2. The CDR3: CASRTSGTSTDTQYF. The CDR3 nucleotides are TGCGCCAGCAGGACTAGCGGGACTAGCACAGATACGCAGTATTTT.

The J gene is TRBJ1-1, the V gene TRBV7-6; 8 nucleotides line up with TRBD1. The CDR3 has 14 amino acids. With V trimmed by 5 bases and J by 4 bases, 6 bases remained unmatched. The germline V gene has CDR1 SGHVS and CDR2 FNYEAQ. CDR3 protein: CASSLRGRLTEAFF. In DNA, the CDR3 is TGTGCCAGCAGCCTCAGGGGGCGACTCACTGAAGCTTTCTTT.

The V call is TRBV28, the J call TRBJ1-5, with D maybe TRBD1 (5 bases). Trimming pared 5 bases from V and 0 bases from J, leaving 17 bases between. The germline V gene has CDR1 MDHEN and CDR2 SYDVKM. This CDR3 region has 17 residues. DNA of the CDR3: TGTGCCAGCAGTCCCATGGAGGACAAGTATAGCAATCAGCCCCAGCATTTT. It is translated as CASSPMEDKYSNQPQHF.

This chain connects TRBV6-6 to TRBJ1-1; D is possibly TRBD1 (5 bases). The length of the CDR3 is 16 residues. The V end was cut by 2 bases, the J end by 1 base, with 14 bases between. CDR1 is MNHNY and CDR2 is SVGAGI in the germline V gene (reference sequence). The CDR3 region is CASSYPQGVANTEAFF. CDR3 sequence (DNA): TGTGCCAGCAGTTACCCTCAGGGAGTTGCGAACACTGAAGCTTTCTTT.

The chain combines TRBV10-3 with TRBJ2-2; the match to TRBD1 covers 8 bases. Germline V gene sequence: CDR1 ENHRY, CDR2 SYGVKD. The V gene end was trimmed by 8 bases and the J gene end by 6 bases; junction bases not matched to a gene: 11. This CDR3 has 15 amino acids. The CDR3 sequence is CAIGSGQGAAGELFF. The DNA for the CDR3 is TGTGCCATCGGTTCGGGGCAGGGGGCCGCCGGGGAGCTGTTTTTT.